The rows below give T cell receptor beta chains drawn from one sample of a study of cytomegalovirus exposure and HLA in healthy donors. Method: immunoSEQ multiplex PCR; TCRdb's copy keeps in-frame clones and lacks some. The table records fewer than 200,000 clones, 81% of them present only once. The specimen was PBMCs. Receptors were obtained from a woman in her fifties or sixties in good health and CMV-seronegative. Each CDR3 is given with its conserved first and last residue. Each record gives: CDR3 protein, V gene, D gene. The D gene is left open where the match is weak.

CDR3 protein: CASSLVTSGIDTGYF; V gene: TRBV28; D gene: TRBD2
CDR3 protein: CASSLLSRRQSYGYTF; V gene: TRBV5-6; D gene: NA
CDR3 protein: CAIRGSGGGTDTQYF; V gene: TRBV10-3; D gene: TRBD2
CDR3 protein: CATSQLAGFTEAFF; V gene: TRBV15; D gene: NA
CDR3 protein: CAISQGLAGSTDTQYF; V gene: TRBV10-3; D gene: TRBD2
CDR3 protein: CASRDRARRGLKTQYF; V gene: TRBV23-1; D gene: NA
CDR3 protein: CASSPWGEASNEQYF; V gene: TRBV9; D gene: NA
CDR3 protein: CASGDRGGTEAFF; V gene: TRBV19; D gene: TRBD1
CDR3 protein: CAWSLQGSGYTF; V gene: TRBV30; D gene: NA
CDR3 protein: CASSLEPSEYEQYF; V gene: TRBV5-1; D gene: NA
CDR3 protein: CASSPRGGLGEQYF; V gene: TRBV2; D gene: TRBD2
CDR3 protein: CASSPIPRSEQYF; V gene: TRBV18; D gene: NA
CDR3 protein: CASSHPRDRGPAYNSPLHF; V gene: TRBV9; D gene: TRBD1
CDR3 protein: CASSSDRYNEQFF; V gene: TRBV7-2; D gene: TRBD1
CDR3 protein: CASSPDVGLAPDTQYF; V gene: TRBV4-2; D gene: TRBD2
CDR3 protein: CASSFPQRGGRGTGELFF; V gene: TRBV11-3; D gene: TRBD2
CDR3 protein: CASSRSGGPLSSYNEQFF; V gene: TRBV7-2; D gene: TRBD2
CDR3 protein: CASSLSTSGGTRETQYF; V gene: TRBV7-2; D gene: TRBD2
CDR3 protein: CASSRMGGVRNEQFF; V gene: TRBV6-5; D gene: NA
CDR3 protein: CASSPEGFGDEQYF; V gene: TRBV5-4; D gene: NA
CDR3 protein: CASSIGQGGGYTF; V gene: TRBV19; D gene: NA
CDR3 protein: CASSLNRGKETRYF; V gene: TRBV7-6; D gene: NA
CDR3 protein: CASSSQDTVEDVLTF; V gene: TRBV27; D gene: NA
CDR3 protein: CASSEGGTLDDTQYF; V gene: TRBV25-1; D gene: NA
CDR3 protein: CASSPSGTGQFYEQFF; V gene: TRBV5-6; D gene: TRBD1
CDR3 protein: CASSLAGAPDNEQFF; V gene: TRBV7-2; D gene: NA
CDR3 protein: CASSYSGQGWSPLHF; V gene: TRBV6-5; D gene: TRBD1
CDR3 protein: CASSLAAGYTF; V gene: TRBV5-6; D gene: NA
CDR3 protein: CASSQDINRVNTIYF; V gene: TRBV4-3; D gene: NA
CDR3 protein: CASSWQGGEAFF; V gene: TRBV5-1; D gene: TRBD1
CDR3 protein: CASSEGQVTEAFF; V gene: TRBV9; D gene: TRBD1
CDR3 protein: CASSLGTAIYGYTF; V gene: TRBV7-2; D gene: TRBD1
CDR3 protein: CASQLPGVSGNTEAFF; V gene: TRBV19; D gene: NA
CDR3 protein: CASSFLGTDRTNEKLFF; V gene: TRBV27; D gene: TRBD1
CDR3 protein: CASLKGANTGELFF; V gene: TRBV7-9; D gene: NA
CDR3 protein: CASSFGVGTTNTGELFF; V gene: TRBV5-4; D gene: TRBD2
CDR3 protein: CASSLLRGPNTGELFF; V gene: TRBV7-8; D gene: TRBD1
CDR3 protein: CASSRPTLGTYEQYF; V gene: TRBV7-9; D gene: NA
CDR3 protein: CAISGPGTSVGEQYF; V gene: TRBV10-3; D gene: TRBD2
CDR3 protein: CASSQSQGGGDYGYTF; V gene: TRBV7-9; D gene: NA
CDR3 protein: CASSLGGSGGITGELFF; V gene: TRBV5-6; D gene: TRBD2
CDR3 protein: CSAGDRGTEAFF; V gene: TRBV29-1; D gene: TRBD1
CDR3 protein: CASSDRAPYYGYTF; V gene: TRBV2; D gene: NA
CDR3 protein: CASSLPPRRRSYEQYF; V gene: TRBV28; D gene: NA
CDR3 protein: CASSLDGTGAYEQYF; V gene: TRBV7-2; D gene: TRBD1
CDR3 protein: CASSLNQDRDSNTEAFF; V gene: TRBV18; D gene: TRBD1
CDR3 protein: CASSETPGQGYNEQFF; V gene: TRBV7-2; D gene: TRBD1
CDR3 protein: CASSLTSGGLDTQYF; V gene: TRBV7-8; D gene: TRBD2
CDR3 protein: CASSRGVTYEQYF; V gene: TRBV4-3; D gene: NA
CDR3 protein: CASSFWTGTNYGYTF; V gene: TRBV5-6; D gene: TRBD1
CDR3 protein: CASSLSGSGSSYNEQFF; V gene: TRBV28; D gene: TRBD2
CDR3 protein: CASSQEIGRQYNEQFF; V gene: TRBV4-3; D gene: TRBD2
CDR3 protein: CASSFQENTEAFF; V gene: TRBV7-3; D gene: NA